A single sample gave rise to the 27 T cell receptor beta chains below, sequenced in a study of cytomegalovirus exposure and HLA in healthy donors. Amplification used 60 Vbeta primers and 13 Jbeta primers. Libraries were prepared by immunoSEQ multiplex PCR; TCRdb keeps only in-frame clonotypes and omits some of them. The sample lists about 72,000 clones, around 80% seen once, with over 1.5% in the top ten. What was sequenced was PBMCs. The receptor set was obtained from a young man in good health and CMV-seronegative.

The chain couples TRBV30 to TRBJ1-2; D is uncertain. Trimming removed 2 bases at V and 2 bases at J, with 9 bases between. The length of the CDR3 is 13 residues. Germline V gives CDR1 GTSNPN, CDR2 SVGIG (reference sequence). The CDR3 is CAWSTRGNYGYTF. The DNA for the CDR3 is TGTGCCTGGAGTACTCGGGGAAACTATGGCTACACCTTC. Together with reference TRBV30 and TRBJ1-2, the CDR3 gives the full variable domain: SQTIHQWPATLVQPVGSPLSLECTVEGTSNPNLYWYRQAAGRGLQLLFYSVGIGQISSEVPQNLSASRPQDRQFILSSKKLLLSDSGFYLCAWSTRGNYGYTFGSGTRLTVV.

CDR3 bases: TGTGCCAGCAGTCCGGACAGGGGGCTTGTTGAAAAACTGTTTTTT. Protein: CASSPDRGLVEKLFF. The rearrangement joins TRBV28 to TRBJ1-4, with 11 bases matching TRBD1. The CDR3 is 15 amino acids. The V and J ends lost 5 bases and 7 bases, in that order; junction bases with no gene match: 6. The germline V gene has CDR1 MDHEN and CDR2 SYDVKM.

This rearrangement joins TRBV6-5 to TRBJ2-7; D is unresolved. This CDR3 has 16 amino acids. The germline V gene has CDR1 MNHEY and CDR2 SVGAGI. V lost 0 bases to trimming and J lost 6 bases, with 18 bases between them. CDR3 loop: CASSYSSMQAGGEQYF. CDR3 nucleotides: TGTGCCAGCAGTTACTCGAGTATGCAAGCCGGTGGCGAGCAGTACTTC.

The chain employs TRBV7-9 and TRBJ2-4, with TRBD2 identical over 7 bases. The CDR3 has 17 amino acids. V shed 1 base, J shed 0 bases, and the junction held 6 bases outside the gene matches. Germline loops: CDR1 SEHNR, CDR2 FQNEAQ (reference sequence). CDR3 coding DNA: TGTGCCAGCAGCTTAGGAGCGGGGATAGGAGCCAAAAACATTCAGTACTTC. Protein product: CASSLGAGIGAKNIQYF.

CDR3 sequence reads: CASRGLAGETQYF. The CDR3 DNA follows: TGTGCCAGCAGGGGACTAGCTGGGGAGACCCAGTACTTC. The chain couples TRBV27 to TRBJ2-5; 9 bases line up with TRBD2. In germline, CDR1 is MNHEY, CDR2 SMNVEV (reference sequence). After removal of 6 bases from V and 5 bases from J, the junction contained 4 bases not matched to a gene. The CDR3 is 13 amino acids.

In its sample, this clone was seen a few times. The chain carries TRBV28 and TRBJ1-5, with D uncertain. Germline lookup yields CDR1 MDHEN and CDR2 SYDVKM. The CDR3 extends over 14 amino acids. The V gene lost 6 bases and the J gene lost 0 bases, with 9 bases spanning the gap. CDR3 nucleotide sequence: TGTGCCAGCAGCCGCCAGTATAGCAATCAGCCCCAGCATTTT. Translated: CASSRQYSNQPQHF.

This sequence joins TRBV4-3 and TRBJ1-2; 10 bases agree with TRBD1. The CDR3 totals 19 residues. Germline-derived CDR1 and CDR2 are LGHNA and YSLEER. The V segment lost 0 bases and the J segment 2 bases; nucleotides outside the gene matches: 12. CDR3 sequence reads: CASSQEPPGQGKENYGYTF. The DNA of the CDR3 is TGCGCCAGCAGCCAAGAACCTCCGGGACAGGGGAAGGAAAACTATGGCTACACCTTC.

V usage is TRBV7-9 and J usage is TRBJ1-6; a possible D gene is TRBD1 (6 bases). The CDR3 length is 18 residues. The germline CDR1 and CDR2 sequences are SEHNR and FQNEAQ (reference sequence). Deletions cut 5 bases from V and 0 bases from J, with 17 bases between. CDR3 protein: CASSPSPGVGSYNSPLHF. The CDR3 DNA sequence: TGTGCCAGCAGCCCTAGTCCAGGGGTAGGCTCCTATAATTCACCCCTCCACTTT.

The J gene is TRBJ1-3, the V gene TRBV5-1; possible D gene TRBD1, 5 bases. CDR3 length equals 14 residues. V was cut by 0 bases and J by 8 bases, with 12 bases left in between. Germline CDR1 and CDR2: SGHRS and YFSETQ. CDR3 DNA: TGCGCCAGCAGCTTGGCAGCCTTCAGGGACACCATATATTTT. It encodes CASSLAAFRDTIYF.

The rearrangement joins TRBV30 to TRBJ2-2; maybe TRBD1 (5 bases). Germline V gives CDR1 GTSNPN, CDR2 SVGIG (reference sequence). The CDR3 totals 15 residues. Trimming took off 4 bases at V and 3 bases at J, with 15 bases between the two ends. Here the CDR3 reads CAWTHQGRDTGELFF. CDR3 nucleotides: TGTGCCTGGACCCACCAGGGCAGGGACACCGGGGAGCTGTTTTTT.

The chain has TRBV7-3 and TRBJ2-3; 9 nucleotides align to TRBD1. Per the germline V gene, CDR1 is SGHTA and CDR2 is FQGTGA. V was pared by 0 bases and J by 2 bases, with 3 bases of the junction left unmatched. The CDR3 is made up of 16 amino acids. The CDR3 region is CASSLTGQGNTDTQYF. DNA of the CDR3: TGTGCCAGCAGCTTAACCGGACAGGGGAACACAGATACGCAGTATTTT.

This chain joins TRBV19 and TRBJ1-5, with 7 bases aligning to TRBD1. The germline CDR1 and CDR2 sequences are LNHDA and SQIVND (reference sequence). The junction had 21 bases not matched to a gene; V was cut back by 5 bases and J by 2 bases. The CDR3 has 20 amino acids. DNA of the CDR3: TGTGCCAGTAGTCCATTTTTAATGCCAATCCACGACAGGGGCAATCAGCCCCAGCATTTT. The encoded protein is CASSPFLMPIHDRGNQPQHF.

The chain is built from TRBV6-5 and TRBJ2-7, with 7 bases aligning to TRBD1. The CDR3 is 13 amino acids. Germline trimming cut 7 bases from V and 0 bases from J; bases unmatched to any gene: 3. In germline, CDR1 is MNHEY, CDR2 SVGAGI. As DNA, the CDR3 is TGTGCCAGCACGACAGGGCTCTCCTACGAGCAGTACTTC. This codes for CASTTGLSYEQYF.

V and J are TRBV5-8 and TRBJ2-5; 9 nucleotides agree with TRBD2. The V gene's germline CDR1 is SGHTS and CDR2 YDEGEE. V gave up 4 bases and J gave up 3 bases; unmatched junction bases: 4. This CDR3 is built from 14 residues. The CDR3 nucleotides read TGTGCCAGCAGCCGGACTAGCGAGAAAGAGACCCAGTACTTC. Translation gives CASSRTSEKETQYF.

The V gene is TRBV28, the J gene TRBJ2-5, with 12 positions matching TRBD1. Germline lookup yields CDR1 MDHEN and CDR2 SYDVKM. The CDR3 length is 18 residues. Unmatched junction bases numbered 16, after V lost 6 bases and J lost 5 bases. The CDR3 loop is CASRQHLMGQGAKETQYF. The CDR3, as DNA: TGTGCCAGCAGACAACACCTGATGGGACAGGGGGCTAAGGAGACCCAGTACTTC. The variable domain in full, completed from reference TRBV28 and TRBJ2-5, reads DVKVTQSSRYLVKRTGEKVFLECVQDMDHENMFWYRQDPGLGLRLIYFSYDVKMKEKGDIPEGYSVSREKKERFSLILESASTNQTSMYLCASRQHLMGQGAKETQYFGPGTRLLVL.

The genes are TRBV7-8 and TRBJ2-1; a possible D gene is TRBD1 (6 bases). CDR1 and CDR2 (germline): SGHVS, FQNEAQ. The CDR3 contains 16 residues. V lost 1 base, J lost 2 bases, and 12 bases lay in between. CDR3 sequence (DNA): TGTGCCAGCAGCTTAGTAGGGGGTGTCACCTACAATGAGCAGTTCTTC. Residues: CASSLVGGVTYNEQFF.

The gene calls are TRBV2 and TRBJ1-2, with 7 bases fitting TRBD1. V was pared by 7 bases and J by 8 bases, with 10 bases of the junction left unmatched. The CDR3 is 13 residues long. Per the germline V gene, CDR1 is SNHLY and CDR2 is FYNNEI. The CDR3 DNA sequence: TGTGCCAGCACCGAAACAGGGGTTGAGGGCTACACCTTC. Protein: CASTETGVEGYTF.

V is TRBV28 and J is TRBJ2-7, with 13 bases lining up with TRBD2. V trimming: 6 bases; J trimming: 5 bases; junction bases outside the gene matches: 7. The length of the CDR3 is 15 residues. Germline-derived CDR1 and CDR2 are MDHEN and SYDVKM. CDR3 in amino acids: CASSTSGRDLDEQYF. The CDR3 DNA reads TGTGCCAGCAGCACTAGCGGGAGGGATCTAGACGAGCAGTACTTC.

The CDR3 here is CASRADGGRTEAFF. The CDR3 coding sequence is TGTGCCAGCAGGGCGGACGGGGGACGGACTGAAGCTTTCTTT. The chain joins TRBV25-1 to TRBJ1-1; possibly TRBD1 for D (5 bases). The germline V gene encodes CDR1 MGHDK and CDR2 SYGVNS. The CDR3 has 14 amino acids. V was trimmed by 6 bases and J by 5 bases, leaving 16 bases between them.

The gene calls are TRBV29-1 and TRBJ2-5; no reliable D call. The J call may be incorrect, as the DNA end agrees better with TRBJ2-7. CDR1 is SQVTM and CDR2 is ANQGSEA in the germline V gene. CDR3 size: 14 residues. DNA for the CDR3: TGCAGCGTTGAGGTACGAGCGCTCTCCTACGAGCAGTACTTC. It yields the protein CSVEVRALSYEQYF.

This chain uses TRBV5-4 with TRBJ2-7; D unresolved. Germline V lookup: CDR1 SGHNT, CDR2 YYREEE (reference sequence). The germline V and J ends were trimmed by 3 bases and 5 bases, with 12 bases remaining between them. CDR3 size: 13 residues. This chain's CDR3 is CASSWPSGHEQYF. CDR3 nucleotides: TGTGCCAGCAGCTGGCCCTCTGGGCACGAGCAGTACTTC.

This chain joins TRBV7-3 and TRBJ1-3; perhaps TRBD1 as D (5 bases). This CDR3 is 14 amino acids long. Trimming left V 2 bases short and J 0 bases short, with 5 bases between. Germline lookup yields CDR1 SGHTA and CDR2 FQGTGA. For the CDR3, the DNA is TGTGCCAGCAGCTTAGGACACTCTGGAAACACCATATATTTT. It encodes CASSLGHSGNTIYF.

This chain uses TRBV5-1 with TRBJ2-2; TRBD1 is a possible D gene (6 bases). The CDR3 has 14 residues. V was trimmed by 3 bases and J by 0 bases, leaving 6 bases between them. CDR1 is SGHRS, CDR2 YFSETQ, per germline. Here the CDR3 reads CASSWTANTGELFF. Here the CDR3 DNA reads TGCGCCAGCAGCTGGACAGCGAACACCGGGGAGCTGTTTTTT.

The chain carries TRBV6-6 and TRBJ2-1, with 9 nucleotides matching TRBD2. With V trimmed by 5 bases and J by 8 bases, 7 bases remained unmatched. The CDR3 totals 14 residues. Germline V gene sequence: CDR1 MNHNY, CDR2 SVGAGI (reference sequence). The CDR3 coding sequence is TGTGCCAGCAGTCAAGGACTAGCGAGAGATGAGCAGTTCTTC. It encodes CASSQGLARDEQFF.

This clone has a handful of counts. V gene TRBV15 combines with J gene TRBJ2-3; D is unclear. V was trimmed by 5 bases and J by 2 bases, leaving 14 bases between them. The germline V gene has CDR1 LNHNV and CDR2 YYDKDF (reference sequence). The CDR3 spans 15 residues. CDR3 residues: CATSQASRITDTQYF. In DNA, the CDR3 is TGTGCCACCAGCCAAGCGTCGAGAATCACAGATACGCAGTATTTT.

The rearrangement joins TRBV9 to TRBJ2-1; 8 bases are shared with TRBD2. Germline V lookup: CDR1 SGDLS, CDR2 YYNGEE. The CDR3 totals 18 residues. The V segment lost 3 bases and the J segment 2 bases; nucleotides outside the gene matches: 13. The CDR3 nucleotides read TGTGCCAGCAGCGCGCAAGCCGGGGGGGCAACCACCTACAATGAGCAGTTCTTC. Its protein is CASSAQAGGATTYNEQFF.

CDR3 sequence reads: CASSATSGLGELFF. The CDR3 DNA follows: TGTGCCAGCAGCGCTACTAGCGGGCTCGGGGAGCTGTTTTTT. The chain has TRBV9 and TRBJ2-2, with 9 bases that match TRBD2. With 3 bases clipped from V and 7 bases from J, the junction kept 4 bases outside the gene matches. This CDR3 contains 14 residues. Germline assignment: CDR1 SGDLS and CDR2 YYNGEE.